One and the same sample provided the 7 T cell receptor beta chains below, sequenced in a study of T cells in Graves' hyperthyroidism and ophthalmopathy (dated by TCRdb to between 2017 and 2020). Receptor amplification or capture employed multiplex PCR. The sequencing machine was an Illumina HiSeq 2000. The TCR beta CDR3 regions were amplified from the RNA transcripts. The TCR CDR3 was subjected to a first round of RT-PCR using the HTBI primer set and the Qiagen OneStep RT-PCR kit. TCRdb reworked the public reads: Q25 trimming with fastp, MiXCR clone assembly, productive beta chains retained. Identical CDR3 protein sequences are pooled into one entry, listed with their most common genes and DNA. This sample holds 700,000 to 850,000 distinct CDR3 sequences; 30% to 40% were observed only once. In total, the top ten clones hold less than 40% of the sample. What was sequenced was blood. The receptors were sampled from a woman aged 35 to 49 with Graves' hyperthyroidism.

In this sample, this clonotype turned up a few times. The chain joins TRBV6-5 to TRBJ2-5; TRBD1 might be the D (6 bases). Germline V CDR1 and CDR2: MNHEY, SVGAGI. The CDR3 extends over 13 amino acids. The V and J ends lost 7 bases and 1 base respectively, with 10 bases between them. The CDR3 protein is CASKAGAQETQYF. CDR3 bases: TGTGCCAGCAAAGCAGGGGCCCAAGAGACCCAGTACTTC.

This clonotype occurred a few times. V is TRBV9 and J is TRBJ2-2; no clear D. CDR3 length: 15 amino acids. The V end was cut by 0 bases, the J end by 0 bases, with 6 bases between. The V gene's germline CDR1 is SGDLS and CDR2 YYNGEE. CDR3 residues: CASSVAPSNTGELFF. For the CDR3, the DNA is TGTGCCAGCAGCGTAGCTCCCTCGAACACCGGGGAGCTGTTTTTT.

This clonotype was recorded many times. The gene calls are TRBV25-1 and TRBJ1-6; 8 bases are a match to TRBD1. Germline trimming cut 8 bases from V and 7 bases from J; bases unmatched to any gene: 7. Germline-derived CDR1 and CDR2 are MGHDK and SYGVNS. The CDR3 extends over 14 amino acids. The CDR3 spells CASWTGRGNSPLHF. Here the CDR3 DNA reads TGTGCCAGCTGGACAGGGAGAGGAAATTCACCCCTCCACTTT.

The count of this clonotype is one. The chain employs TRBV19 and TRBJ1-2; D uncertain. The CDR3 covers 14 residues. Germline CDR1 is LNHDA and CDR2 is SQIVND (reference sequence). The V end was cut by 7 bases, the J end by 6 bases, with 18 bases between. Written as DNA, the CDR3 is TGTGCCAGTAATCTCGGCCTCATCTGGGATGGCTACACCTTC. The encoded protein is CASNLGLIWDGYTF.

As for this clonotype: The junction shows a germline mismatch at one end, possibly a read error. The chain carries TRBV19 and TRBJ2-5; D remains unclear. From germline, CDR1 is LNHDA and CDR2 SQIVND (reference sequence). CDR3 size: 15 residues. The CDR3 sequence: CARDRLRHLQEAQYF. The CDR3 DNA reads TGTGCTAGAGATCGTTTGCGACACCTCCAAGAGGCCCAGTACTTC. Based on the CDR3 plus reference TRBV19 and TRBJ2-5, the full variable domain is DGGITQSPKYLFRKEGQNVTLSCEQNLNHDAMYWYRQDPGQGLRLIYYSQIVNDFQKGDIAEGYSVSREKKESFPLTVTSAQKNPTAFYLCARDRLRHLQEAQYFGPGTRLLVL.

The chain carries TRBV7-2 and TRBJ1-5, with D possibly being TRBD1 (5 bases). Germline V gene sequence: CDR1 SGHTA, CDR2 FQGNSA. Between the trimmed V and J ends, which lost 2 bases and 7 bases, there was a span of 15 bases. This CDR3 is 15 amino acids long. The CDR3, as DNA: TGTGCCAGCAGCTTAAGCAGGGTAGGGTGGCAGCCCCAGCATTTT. Protein product: CASSLSRVGWQPQHF.

This clonotype has more than one count but fewer than ten. V usage is TRBV6-5 and J usage is TRBJ1-2; D gene unclear. CDR1 and CDR2 from the germline V gene are MNHEY and SVGAGI. The V and J ends lost 6 bases and 8 bases respectively, with 19 bases between them. The CDR3 contains 14 residues. In DNA form, the CDR3 reads TGTGCCAGCAGCCCCGACGGACTTGATCGAGGCTACACCTTC. Translated: CASSPDGLDRGYTF.